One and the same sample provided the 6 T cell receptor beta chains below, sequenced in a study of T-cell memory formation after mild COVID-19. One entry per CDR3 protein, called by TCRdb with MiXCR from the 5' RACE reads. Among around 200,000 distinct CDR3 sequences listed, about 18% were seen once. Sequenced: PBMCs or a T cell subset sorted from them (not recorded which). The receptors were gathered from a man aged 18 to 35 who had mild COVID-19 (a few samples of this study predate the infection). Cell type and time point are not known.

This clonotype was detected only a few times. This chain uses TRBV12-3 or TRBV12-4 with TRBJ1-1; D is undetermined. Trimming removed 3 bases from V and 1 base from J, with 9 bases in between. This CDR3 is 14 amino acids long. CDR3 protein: CASSFRPGNTEAFF. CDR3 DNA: TGTGCCAGCAGTTTTCGTCCAGGGAACACTGAAGCTTTCTTT.

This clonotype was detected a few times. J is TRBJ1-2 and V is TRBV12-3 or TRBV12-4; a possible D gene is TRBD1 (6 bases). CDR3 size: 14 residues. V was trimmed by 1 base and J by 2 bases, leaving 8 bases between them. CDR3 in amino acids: CASSLGGQNYGYTF. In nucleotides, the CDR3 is TGTGCCAGCAGTTTAGGTGGACAGAACTATGGCTACACCTTC.

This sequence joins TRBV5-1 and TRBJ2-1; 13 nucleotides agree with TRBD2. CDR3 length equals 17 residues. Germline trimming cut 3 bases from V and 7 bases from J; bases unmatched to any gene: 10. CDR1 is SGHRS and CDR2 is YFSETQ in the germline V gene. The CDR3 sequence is CASSWPPGLAGLNEQFF. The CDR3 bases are TGCGCCAGCAGCTGGCCGCCGGGACTAGCGGGGTTAAATGAGCAGTTCTTC.

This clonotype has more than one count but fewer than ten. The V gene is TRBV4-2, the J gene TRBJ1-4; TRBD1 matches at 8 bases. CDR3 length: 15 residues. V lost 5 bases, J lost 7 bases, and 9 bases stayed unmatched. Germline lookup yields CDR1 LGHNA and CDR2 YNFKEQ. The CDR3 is CASSSRTGMGEKLFF. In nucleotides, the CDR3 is TGTGCCAGCAGCTCCCGGACAGGGATGGGTGAAAAACTGTTTTTT.

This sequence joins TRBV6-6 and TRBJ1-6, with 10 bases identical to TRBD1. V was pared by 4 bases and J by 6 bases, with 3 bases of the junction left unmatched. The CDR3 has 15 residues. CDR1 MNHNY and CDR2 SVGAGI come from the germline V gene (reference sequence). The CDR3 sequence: CASSSRTGGNSPLHF. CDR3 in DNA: TGTGCCAGCAGTTCACGGACAGGGGGTAATTCACCCCTCCACTTT.

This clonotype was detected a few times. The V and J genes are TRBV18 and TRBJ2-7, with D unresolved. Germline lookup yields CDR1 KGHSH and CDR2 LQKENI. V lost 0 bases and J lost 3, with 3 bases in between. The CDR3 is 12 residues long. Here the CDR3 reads CASSPPGYEQYF. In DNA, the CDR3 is TGTGCCAGCTCACCACCAGGCTACGAGCAGTACTTC.